These 19 T cell receptor beta chains were all obtained from the same sample, sequenced in a study of T cells after yellow fever vaccination. From the 5' RACE reads, TCRdb called clonotypes with MiXCR, one entry per CDR3 protein. The sample records some 320,000 distinct CDR3 sequences, roughly 3.9% being singletons. The material sequenced was PBMCs, taken 5 days after the yellow fever booster vaccination. Source of these receptors: a man aged 18 to 29 who received the YFV17D yellow fever vaccine.

V usage is TRBV3-1 and J usage is TRBJ2-2; 13 nucleotides agree with TRBD2. Trimming at V came to 8 bases and at J to 0 bases, leaving 9 bases not matched to a gene. Germline V gene data show CDR1 as LGHDT and CDR2 as YNNKEL (reference sequence). CDR3 length: 18 residues. CDR3 in amino acids: CASVGGTSGKSNTGELFF. The CDR3 bases are TGTGCCAGCGTCGGCGGGACTAGCGGGAAATCGAACACCGGGGAGCTGTTTTTT.

There are a few counts of this clonotype. The rearrangement joins TRBV28 to TRBJ1-2, with no clear D. Germline CDR1 and CDR2: MDHEN and SYDVKM. The V and J ends lost 6 bases and 8 bases respectively, with 16 bases between them. The CDR3 is 13 amino acids. The CDR3 DNA is TGTGCCAGCAGGCGGGGAGCTTTTTTGGGCTACACCTTC. It yields the protein CASRRGAFLGYTF.

The chain combines TRBV28 with TRBJ2-6, with TRBD2 as a possible D gene (5 bases). The germline V gene has CDR1 MDHEN and CDR2 SYDVKM. The CDR3 covers 15 residues. Trimming shortened V by 6 bases and J by 0 bases, and 9 bases separated the two germline ends. Here the CDR3 DNA reads TGTGCCAGCAGGGGCGGGTCCTCTGGGGCCAACGTCCTGACTTTC. The encoded protein is CASRGGSSGANVLTF.

The J gene is TRBJ2-7, the V gene TRBV28, with D unresolved. The CDR3 covers 13 residues. With 4 bases removed from V and 2 bases from J, the gap between germline ends came to 9 bases. Germline CDR1 MDHEN, CDR2 SYDVKM. The CDR3 loop is CASSSGRTYEQYV. The CDR3 bases are TGTGCCAGCAGTTCCGGACGAACCTACGAGCAGTACGTC.

In this sample, this clonotype turned up a few times. The CDR3 DNA reads as TGTGCCAGCAGGCCCTCCCGACTAGCCCCTACGCAGTATTTT. Protein sequence: CASRPSRLAPTQYF. This rearrangement joins TRBV6-5 to TRBJ2-3, with 7 nucleotides matching TRBD2. CDR3 size: 14 residues. CDR1 and CDR2 from the germline V gene are MNHEY and SVGAGI. Trimming removed 6 bases from V and 8 bases from J; junction bases left unmatched: 11.

On this clonotype: At one end the junction does not follow the germline gene, possibly because of a read error. The V and J genes are TRBV6-2 or TRBV6-3 and TRBJ1-1; TRBD1 matches 7 bases. Per the germline V gene, CDR1 is MNHEY and CDR2 is SVGEGT. The CDR3 is made up of 11 amino acids. The CDR3 DNA follows: TGTGCCAGCGGAAACTCGGGACAGCCGAACTTT. Its protein product is CASGNSGQPNF.

The V gene is TRBV11-2, the J gene TRBJ2-7, with D possibly being TRBD2 (7 bases). The germline V gene encodes CDR1 SGHAT and CDR2 FQNNGV. Trimming stripped 5 bases from V and 5 bases from J, with 19 bases between. There are 15 residues in the CDR3. The CDR3 protein is CASSEAGRGANEQYF. The DNA for the CDR3 is TGTGCCAGCAGCGAAGCGGGTCGGGGGGCCAACGAGCAGTACTTC.

This clonotype appeared many times. This rearrangement joins TRBV20-1 to TRBJ2-3; 7 bases map to TRBD2. After removal of 7 bases from V and 2 bases from J, the junction contained 6 bases not matched to a gene. Germline CDR1 DFQATT, CDR2 SNEGSKA (reference sequence). There are 13 residues in the CDR3. The CDR3: CSGMAGVTDTQYF. In nucleotides, the CDR3 is TGCAGTGGCATGGCGGGGGTCACAGATACGCAGTATTTT.

This clonotype was recorded many times. The chain employs TRBV4-2 and TRBJ2-1; TRBD1 agrees at 9 bases. Germline CDR1 and CDR2: LGHNA and YNFKEQ. Trimming cost V 4 bases and J 2 bases; bases outside gene matches: 3. The CDR3 covers 15 residues. The CDR3 loop reads CASSPGQGPYNEQFF. The CDR3 region has the DNA TGTGCCAGCAGCCCGGGACAGGGACCCTACAATGAGCAGTTCTTC.

This clonotype was observed at least ten times. V is TRBV7-3 and J is TRBJ2-1; possibly TRBD1 or TRBD2 for D (5 bases each). The length of the CDR3 is 14 residues. Trimming removed 4 bases from V and 0 bases from J, with 7 bases in between. The germline V gene encodes CDR1 SGHTA and CDR2 FQGTGA. In nucleotides, the CDR3 is TGTGCCAGCAGCTGGGGGAGCTCCTACAATGAGCAGTTCTTC. Its protein is CASSWGSSYNEQFF.

The chain couples TRBV4-3 to TRBJ2-7; the D call may be TRBD1 or TRBD2 (5 bases each). With 1 base removed from V and 7 bases from J, the gap between germline ends came to 14 bases. The V gene's germline CDR1 is LGHNA and CDR2 YSLEER. This CDR3 has 14 amino acids. CDR3: CASSQGRGSGEQYF. CDR3 coding DNA: TGCGCCAGCAGCCAAGGTCGGGGCTCGGGGGAGCAGTACTTC.

This clonotype occurred many times. The chain couples TRBV7-8 to TRBJ1-1; 7 bases fit TRBD1. Per germline, CDR1 SGHVS and CDR2 FQNEAQ. J gave up 4 bases and V 1 base, and 9 bases lay outside the gene matches. CDR3 length: 16 residues. Written as DNA, the CDR3 is TGTGCCAGCAGCTTAGTAGCTGGTCCAGGGGGCACTGAAGCTTTCTTT. It translates to CASSLVAGPGGTEAFF. The whole variable domain, remainder taken from reference TRBV7-8 and TRBJ1-1, is GAGVSQSPRYKVAKRGQDVALRCDPISGHVSLFWYQQALGQGPEFLTYFQNEAQLDKSGLPSDRFFAERPEGSVSTLKIQRTQQEDSAVYLCASSLVAGPGGTEAFFGQGTRLTVV.

The chain couples TRBV7-3 to TRBJ1-4, with a possible D match to TRBD1 (5 bases). Germline CDR1 and CDR2: SGHTA and FQGTGA. V was pared by 1 base and J by 8 bases, with 11 bases between. The CDR3 consists of 14 residues. The CDR3 region has the DNA TGTGCCAGCAGCTTAAATGGGGGAGAAGAAAAACTGTTTTTT. Protein product: CASSLNGGEEKLFF. The full variable domain, rest sourced from reference TRBV7-3 and TRBJ1-4, is GAGVSQTPSNKVTEKGKYVELRCDPISGHTALYWYRQSLGQGPEFLIYFQGTGAADDSGLPNDRFFAVRPEGSVSTLKIQRTERGDSAVYLCASSLNGGEEKLFFGSGTQLSVL.

This clonotype came up a few times. The CDR3, as DNA: TGTGCCAGCACCTTCGGGAACCGGCAGTTCTTC. It specifies CASTFGNRQFF. This chain joins TRBV2 and TRBJ2-1; TRBD2 is a possible D gene (5 bases). Germline CDR1 SNHLY, CDR2 FYNNEI. Trimming removed 7 bases from V and 12 bases from J, with 13 bases in between. The CDR3 runs 11 residues.

The table lists this clonotype with many counts. The rearrangement links TRBV6-5 to TRBJ2-1; D gene ambiguous. This CDR3 has 15 residues. CDR1 and CDR2 from the germline V gene are MNHEY and SVGAGI. The V end was cut by 0 bases, the J end by 3 bases, with 9 bases between. The CDR3 DNA follows: TGTGCCAGCAGTTACTCGGGTATCAGCTACAATGAGCAGTTCTTC. It translates to CASSYSGISYNEQFF.

This clonotype was observed at least ten times. V is TRBV5-1 and J is TRBJ1-2; perhaps TRBD1 as D (5 bases). The CDR3 is 15 residues long. The germline V gene has CDR1 SGHRS and CDR2 YFSETQ. The V end lost 2 bases, the J end lost 4 bases, and 15 bases lay between the germline ends. As DNA, the CDR3 is TGCGCCAGCAGCTTCCGGGACTTCTTCTCCTATGGCTACACCTTC. This gives the protein CASSFRDFFSYGYTF.

In this sample, this clonotype turned up a few times. In DNA, the CDR3 is TGTGCCAGCAGTGCCGGGACAGACAGCTCCTACGAGCAGTACTTC. It yields the protein CASSAGTDSSYEQYF. The J gene is TRBJ2-7, the V gene TRBV9; 7 bases line up with TRBD1. From germline, CDR1 is SGDLS and CDR2 YYNGEE. With V trimmed by 5 bases and J by 0 bases, 8 bases remained unmatched. The CDR3 is made up of 15 amino acids. The whole variable domain, remainder taken from reference TRBV9 and TRBJ2-7, is DSGVTQTPKHLITATGQRVTLRCSPRSGDLSVYWYQQSLDQGLQFLIQYYNGEERAKGNILERFSAQQFPDLHSELNLSSLELGDSALYFCASSAGTDSSYEQYFGPGTRLTVT.

This clonotype was seen repeatedly, ten times or more. The rearrangement uses TRBV21-1 and TRBJ1-4. TRBV21-1 is annotated as a pseudogene. The CDR3 is made up of 15 amino acids. The CDR3 is CASSPRRGRNEKLFF. The DNA for the CDR3 is TGTGCCAGCAGCCCCCGACGCGGTCGTAATGAAAAACTGTTTTTT.

This clonotype was counted a few times. V usage is TRBV6-2 or TRBV6-3 and J usage is TRBJ2-7; perhaps TRBD2 as D (5 bases). The CDR3 length is 14 residues. V lost 10 bases and J 0 bases, leaving 16 bases between the germline ends. Germline V CDR1 and CDR2: MNHEY, SVGEGT. DNA for the CDR3: TGTGCCACCGGGGAGTGGCAGAGCTCCTACGAGCAGTACGTC. As protein: CATGEWQSSYEQYV.